Below, 24 T cell receptor beta chains from the same sample are listed, as sequenced in a study of T-cell memory formation after mild COVID-19. MiXCR, run by TCRdb on the 5' RACE reads, gives a single entry per CDR3 protein. Counted here are about 410,000 distinct CDR3 sequences, under 25% occurring once; the ten biggest clones make up roughly 14%. The specimen was PBMCs or a T cell subset sorted from them (not recorded which). The source is an adult woman who had mild COVID-19 (a few samples of this study predate the infection). Cell type and time point are not known.

This clonotype came up a few times. V and J are TRBV15 and TRBJ2-3; D remains unclear. Germline lookup yields CDR1 LNHNV and CDR2 YYDKDF (reference sequence). V lost 0 bases, J lost 0 bases, and 10 bases lay in between. The CDR3 runs 16 residues. In DNA, the CDR3 is TGTGCCACCAGCAGAGATCGTGCCGCTAGCACAGATACGCAGTATTTT. Translated: CATSRDRAASTDTQYF.

This rearrangement joins TRBV6-6 to TRBJ1-1; D gene uncertain. The CDR3 is 16 residues long. CDR1 and CDR2 (germline): MNHNY, SVGAGI (reference sequence). V was cut by 0 bases and J by 1 base, with 12 bases left in between. DNA of the CDR3: TGTGCCAGCAGTTACTCGACGGGGAGAACGAACACTGAAGCTTTCTTT. As protein: CASSYSTGRTNTEAFF.

This clonotype was seen a handful of times. V is TRBV14 and J is TRBJ2-1, with D possibly called TRBD1 or TRBD2 (5 bases each). CDR1 is SGHDN, CDR2 FVKESK, per germline. The CDR3 covers 16 residues. Trimming took off 3 bases at V and 5 bases at J, with 17 bases between the two ends. Here the CDR3 DNA reads TGTGCCAGCAGCCACACCCGGGACGGGCTCAACAATGAGCAGTTCTTC. It translates to CASSHTRDGLNNEQFF.

This clonotype was counted only a few times. The genes are TRBV12-3 or TRBV12-4 and TRBJ2-2; 10 bases fit TRBD1. The ends lost 7 bases at V and 5 bases at J; junction bases unmatched: 7. This CDR3 has 15 amino acids. CDR3 bases: TGTGCCAGCACTGTCCGGGACAGGGGAACCGGGGAGCTGTTTTTT. Translated: CASTVRDRGTGELFF.

The V and J genes are TRBV7-9 and TRBJ2-5; TRBD1 agrees at 8 bases. The CDR3 covers 14 residues. The V segment lost 5 bases and the J segment 5 bases; nucleotides outside the gene matches: 7. CDR1 is SEHNR and CDR2 is FQNEAQ in the germline V gene (reference sequence). The CDR3 DNA follows: TGTGCCAGCAGCCTCAGGGGGCAGGAGGAGACCCAGTACTTC. Protein sequence: CASSLRGQEETQYF.

The V and J genes are TRBV7-9 and TRBJ2-2, with D possibly called TRBD1 or TRBD2 (5 bases each). There are 16 residues in the CDR3. The germline V gene has CDR1 SEHNR and CDR2 FQNEAQ (reference sequence). Trimming took 8 bases from V and 0 from J, leaving 16 bases between them. CDR3 residues: CASELSGTPNTGELFF. In DNA form, the CDR3 reads TGTGCCAGCGAACTTTCCGGGACCCCGAACACCGGGGAGCTGTTTTTT. Combining the CDR3 with reference TRBV7-9 and TRBJ2-2 gives the whole variable domain DTGVSQNPRHKITKRGQNVTFRCDPISEHNRLYWYRQTLGQGPEFLTYFQNEAQLEKSRLLSDRFSAERPKGSFSTLEIQRTEQGDSAMYLCASELSGTPNTGELFFGEGSRLTVL.

This clonotype came up a few times. V usage is TRBV6-5 and J usage is TRBJ2-7; 7 bases fit TRBD1. Germline CDR1 reads MNHEY; CDR2 reads SVGAGI. CDR3 length equals 16 residues. V trimming: 5 bases; J trimming: 4 bases; junction bases outside the gene matches: 14. CDR3 DNA: TGTGCCAGCAGTCAGACAGGGTTCGGGCAGTCTTACGAGCAGTACTTC. Protein sequence: CASSQTGFGQSYEQYF.

This clonotype was picked up a small number of times. The chain recombines TRBV5-1 with TRBJ2-7, with 14 bases aligning to TRBD2. The germline CDR1 and CDR2 sequences are SGHRS and YFSETQ. The CDR3 runs to 17 residues. The junction had 6 bases not matched to a gene; V was cut back by 4 bases and J by 0 bases. For the CDR3, the DNA is TGCGCCAGCAGCCAGGGACTAGCGGGGGAAAGCTCCTACGAGCAGTACTTC. This sequence encodes CASSQGLAGESSYEQYF. Complete variable domain (other parts from reference TRBV5-1 and TRBJ2-7): KAGVTQTPRYLIKTRGQQVTLSCSPISGHRSVSWYQQTPGQGLQFLFEYFSETQRNKGNFPGRFSGRQFSNSRSEMNVSTLELGDSALYLCASSQGLAGESSYEQYFGPGTRLTVT.

The CDR3 sequence: CASSYSRLAINEQFF. CDR3 nucleotide sequence: TGTGCCAGCAGTTACTCGCGACTAGCGATCAATGAGCAGTTCTTC. V usage is TRBV6-5 and J usage is TRBJ2-1; 8 nucleotides line up with TRBD2. CDR1 and CDR2 (germline): MNHEY, SVGAGI. The CDR3 has 15 amino acids. V dropped 0 bases and J dropped 6; count of bases not matched to a gene: 4.

V and J are TRBV6-1 and TRBJ1-1, with D possibly being TRBD1 (6 bases). Trimming took 4 bases from V and 8 from J, leaving 14 bases between them. Germline CDR1 MNHNS, CDR2 SASEGT. This CDR3 has 13 amino acids. The CDR3 region is CASSVGQTSEAFF. CDR3 DNA: TGTGCCAGCAGTGTCGGACAGACCTCCGAAGCTTTCTTT.

This clonotype was counted between two and nine times. CDR3 DNA sequence: TGTGCCAGCAGCTTAGCGCCCAGCGGGGGACCCACAGATACGCAGTATTTT. The encoded protein is CASSLAPSGGPTDTQYF. This chain uses TRBV7-6 with TRBJ2-3, with 8 bases that match TRBD2. This CDR3 region has 17 residues. V gave up 0 bases and J gave up 2 bases; unmatched junction bases: 7. CDR1 is SGHVS, CDR2 FNYEAQ, per germline.

The chain carries TRBV4-2 and TRBJ2-5, with 8 bases lining up with TRBD1. V was pared by 1 base and J by 3 bases, with 10 bases of the junction left unmatched. The CDR3 loop spans 17 amino acids. Germline V CDR1 and CDR2: LGHNA, YNFKEQ. CDR3 residues: CASSQASQGAGKETQYF. DNA for the CDR3: TGTGCCAGCAGCCAAGCATCCCAGGGGGCGGGAAAAGAGACCCAGTACTTC.

This clonotype has a handful of counts. The rearrangement uses TRBV5-1 and TRBJ2-7; possibly TRBD1 for D (5 bases). The germline V gene encodes CDR1 SGHRS and CDR2 YFSETQ. The CDR3 extends over 16 amino acids. The V gene lost 4 bases and the J gene lost 1 base, with 18 bases spanning the gap. CDR3 sequence reads: CASSGPRGQLSYEQYF. The CDR3 DNA sequence: TGCGCCAGCAGCGGGCCCCGCGGACAACTGTCCTACGAGCAGTACTTC.

This clonotype was observed a few times. This chain uses TRBV11-2 with TRBJ2-5; a weak D match, TRBD2 (7 bases). The V gene lost 3 bases and the J gene lost 5 bases, with 16 bases spanning the gap. CDR3 length: 15 residues. Germline V CDR1 and CDR2: SGHAT, FQNNGV. CDR3 nucleotide sequence: TGTGCCAGCAGCTTCACGGCGGGGGCGGGGGAGACCCAGTACTTC. This gives the protein CASSFTAGAGETQYF.

The chain employs TRBV4-3 and TRBJ2-3, with 9 bases lining up with TRBD2. Germline loops: CDR1 LGHNA, CDR2 YSLEER. Trimming took 1 base from V and 1 from J; bases not matched to a gene: 6. The CDR3 sequence is 17 residues long. In nucleotides, the CDR3 is TGCGCCAGCAGCCAAGTGGTCGGCGGGAGGGGCACAGATACGCAGTATTTT. Translated: CASSQVVGGRGTDTQYF.

The rearrangement links TRBV3-1 to TRBJ1-2, with D tentatively TRBD1 (5 bases). The CDR3 is 15 amino acids. CDR1 is LGHDT, CDR2 YNNKEL, per germline (reference sequence). With 0 bases removed from V and 13 bases from J, the gap between germline ends came to 21 bases. CDR3 in DNA: TGTGCCAGCAGCCAAGAAGTCAGGGTGTGGGAGTCTTGCACCTTC. Protein: CASSQEVRVWESCTF.

J is TRBJ2-3 and V is TRBV4-2; a weak D match, TRBD2 (5 bases). Germline CDR1 LGHNA, CDR2 YNFKEQ. V was pared by 0 bases and J by 8 bases, with 18 bases between. The CDR3 has 16 amino acids. CDR3 DNA: TGTGCCAGCAGCCAAGATAGAGCTAGCCCCATGGGTACGCAGTATTTT. This codes for CASSQDRASPMGTQYF.

This clonotype has just a few counts. The chain uses TRBV5-4 and TRBJ2-5, with D tentatively TRBD2 (6 bases). Germline V gene data show CDR1 as SGHNT and CDR2 as YYREEE (reference sequence). Trimming stripped 1 base from V and 2 bases from J, with 21 bases between. The CDR3 covers 18 residues. CDR3 nucleotides: TGTGCCAGCAGCTTGTGGGACTCTCTAAAGGTGCCGCAAGAGACCCAGTACTTC. Translation: CASSLWDSLKVPQETQYF. Looking up the rest from reference TRBV5-4 and TRBJ2-5 gives the full variable domain: ETGVTQSPTHLIKTRGQQVTLRCSSQSGHNTVSWYQQALGQGPQFIFQYYREEENGRGNFPPRFSGLQFPNYSSELNVNALELDDSALYLCASSLWDSLKVPQETQYFGPGTRLLVL.

The gene calls are TRBV7-8 and TRBJ2-5, with a possible D match to TRBD1 (5 bases). This CDR3 region has 16 residues. Germline CDR1 SGHVS, CDR2 FQNEAQ. Trimming shortened V by 2 bases and J by 5 bases, and 18 bases separated the two germline ends. CDR3 loop: CASSLWGGYRLETQYF. CDR3 nucleotides: TGTGCCAGCAGCTTATGGGGCGGCTACCGATTGGAGACCCAGTACTTC. Full variable domain (remainder filled in from reference TRBV7-8 and TRBJ2-5): GAGVSQSPRYKVAKRGQDVALRCDPISGHVSLFWYQQALGQGPEFLTYFQNEAQLDKSGLPSDRFFAERPEGSVSTLKIQRTQQEDSAVYLCASSLWGGYRLETQYFGPGTRLLVL.

V is TRBV6-6 and J is TRBJ1-1; 7 positions agree with TRBD1. The CDR3 has 14 amino acids. V was clipped by 2 bases and J by 4 bases; unmatched bases: 4. CDR1 and CDR2 from the germline V gene are MNHNY and SVGAGI (reference sequence). CDR3 protein: CASSYGTALTEAFF. CDR3 nucleotide sequence: TGTGCCAGCAGTTACGGGACAGCTCTCACTGAAGCTTTCTTT.

This chain connects TRBV5-4 to TRBJ2-1, with 12 bases identical to TRBD2. Germline CDR1 is SGHNT and CDR2 is YYREEE (reference sequence). This CDR3 contains 17 residues. J lost 5 bases, V lost 3 bases, and 9 bases had no gene match. Here the CDR3 reads CASSSNLLAGGNNEQFF. CDR3 DNA sequence: TGTGCCAGCAGCTCGAACTTACTAGCGGGAGGAAACAATGAGCAGTTCTTC.

The chain couples TRBV6-5 to TRBJ1-1, with D uncertain. The ends were cut back, 1 base at V and 5 bases at J, with 17 bases in the middle. The CDR3 is 16 amino acids. Germline V gives CDR1 MNHEY, CDR2 SVGAGI. This CDR3 reads CASSYLRALAGTEAFF. For the CDR3, the DNA is TGTGCCAGCAGTTACTTGAGGGCCCTGGCCGGAACTGAAGCTTTCTTT.

The V and J genes are TRBV4-3 and TRBJ1-2; D is uncertain. CDR3 length equals 15 residues. V lost 0 bases and J lost 8, with 16 bases in between. Germline values: CDR1 LGHNA, CDR2 YSLEER. DNA for the CDR3: TGCGCCAGCAGCCAAGATCCCCTTCTAGGAAAAGGCTACACCTTC. It yields the protein CASSQDPLLGKGYTF.

This clonotype has only a few counts. The chain couples TRBV7-2 to TRBJ2-3, with 12 bases aligning to TRBD2. The V gene end was trimmed by 5 bases and the J gene end by 3 bases; junction bases not matched to a gene: 6. CDR3 length equals 16 residues. Germline-derived CDR1 and CDR2 are SGHTA and FQGNSA. CDR3: CASSQRLAGVTDTQYF. The CDR3 DNA reads TGTGCCAGCAGCCAACGACTAGCGGGGGTGACAGATACGCAGTATTTT.